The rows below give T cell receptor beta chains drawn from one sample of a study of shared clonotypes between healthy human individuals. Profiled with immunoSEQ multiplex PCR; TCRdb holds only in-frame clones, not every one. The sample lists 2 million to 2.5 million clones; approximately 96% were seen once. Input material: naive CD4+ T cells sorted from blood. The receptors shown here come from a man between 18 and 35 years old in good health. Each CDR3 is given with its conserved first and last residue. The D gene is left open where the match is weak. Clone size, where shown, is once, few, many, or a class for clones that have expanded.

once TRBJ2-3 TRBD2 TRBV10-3 CAIAGGSTDTQYF TGTGCCATCGCGGGAGGGAGCACAGATACGCAGTATTTT
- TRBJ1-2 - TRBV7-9 CASSLTRGANYGYTF TGTGCCAGCAGCTTAACCCGGGGCGCTAACTATGGCTACACCTTC
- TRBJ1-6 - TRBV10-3 CAISESIAGGRNSPLHF TGTGCCATCAGTGAGTCGATAGCTGGGGGGCGAAATTCACCCCTCCACTTT
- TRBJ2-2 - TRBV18 CASSQGEHTGELFF TGTGCCAGCTCACAGGGGGAGCACACCGGGGAGCTGTTTTTT
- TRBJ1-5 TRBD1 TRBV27 CASSSTRQGGQPQHF TGTGCCAGCAGTTCTACTAGACAGGGTGGTCAGCCCCAGCATTTT
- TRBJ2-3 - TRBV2 CASSHGRAPSSTDTQYF TGTGCCAGCAGCCACGGACGCGCTCCGTCTAGCACAGATACGCAGTATTTT
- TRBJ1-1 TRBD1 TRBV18 CASSPLRDRLENTEAFF TGTGCCAGCTCACCGCTTAGGGACAGATTAGAGAACACTGAAGCTTTCTTT
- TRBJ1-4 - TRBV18 CASSPMGSVSEKLFF TGTGCCAGCTCACCAATGGGGAGTGTAAGCGAAAAACTGTTTTTT
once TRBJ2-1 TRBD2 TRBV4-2 CASNSGGSNEQFF TGTGCCAGCAACTCCGGCGGGAGCAATGAGCAGTTCTTC
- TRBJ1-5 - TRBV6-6 CASSYSGQPQHF TGTGCCAGCAGTTATTCGGGCCAGCCCCAGCATTTT
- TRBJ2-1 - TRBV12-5 CASGLVLGINNEQFF TGTGCTAGTGGTTTGGTACTCGGAATCAACAATGAGCAGTTCTTC
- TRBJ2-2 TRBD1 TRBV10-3 CAISGQGLAGELFF TGTGCCATCAGCGGACAGGGATTGGCCGGGGAGCTGTTTTTT
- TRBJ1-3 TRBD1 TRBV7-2 CASSEAQGASGNTIYF TGTGCCAGCAGCGAAGCACAGGGGGCTTCTGGAAACACCATATATTTT
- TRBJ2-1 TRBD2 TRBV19 CASSTGLAANEQFF TGTGCCAGTAGTACGGGACTAGCGGCCAATGAGCAGTTCTTC
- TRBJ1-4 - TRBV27 CASKGAGYEKLFF TGTGCCAGCAAGGGAGCCGGGTATGAAAAACTGTTTTTT